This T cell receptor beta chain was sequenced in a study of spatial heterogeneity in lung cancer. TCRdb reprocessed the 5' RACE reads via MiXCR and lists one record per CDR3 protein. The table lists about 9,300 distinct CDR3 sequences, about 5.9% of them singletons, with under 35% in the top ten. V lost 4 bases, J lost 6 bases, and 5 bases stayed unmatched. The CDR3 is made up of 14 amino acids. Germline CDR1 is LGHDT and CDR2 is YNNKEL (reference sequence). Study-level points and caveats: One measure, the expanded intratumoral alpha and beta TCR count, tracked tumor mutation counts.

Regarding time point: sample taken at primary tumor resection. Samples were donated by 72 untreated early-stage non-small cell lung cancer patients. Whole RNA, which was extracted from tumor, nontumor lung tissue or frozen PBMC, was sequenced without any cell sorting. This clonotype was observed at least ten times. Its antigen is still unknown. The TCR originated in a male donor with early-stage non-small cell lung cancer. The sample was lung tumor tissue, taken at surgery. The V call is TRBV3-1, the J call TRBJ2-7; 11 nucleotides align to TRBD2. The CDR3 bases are TGTGCCAGCAGCCTCACTAGCGGGGGAGGCGAGCAGTACTTC. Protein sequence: CASSLTSGGGEQYF.